Sequencing of this T cell receptor (beta chain) was carried out in a study of shared clonotypes between healthy human individuals. Study results and limitations: As a rule, naive subsets had a larger estimated richness than memory subsets. Tissues were not sampled, only blood, and their repertoires likely differ.

Comments on this clone: Antigen: not known.

Generated by immunoSEQ multiplex PCR, the TCRdb table keeps only in-frame clones and is missing some. The sample has 2 million to 2.5 million clones, roughly 92% seen once. Germline V gene data show CDR1 as SQVTM and CDR2 as ANQGSEA. The CDR3 loop spans 13 amino acids. V was pared by 5 bases and J by 5 bases, with 8 bases of the junction left unmatched. Sequenced: naive CD4+ T cells from PBMCs. The sample's subset: CD45RA+ positively selected. The chain recombines TRBV29-1 with TRBJ2-7; 8 bases fit TRBD1. The TCR sequence derives from a man aged 18 to 35 in good health. Some clones in this sample may be carry-over from other donors' samples. The CDR3 loop is CSVSARGRNEQYF. The CDR3 DNA reads TGCAGCGTTAGTGCCAGGGGGCGGAACGAGCAGTACTTC.